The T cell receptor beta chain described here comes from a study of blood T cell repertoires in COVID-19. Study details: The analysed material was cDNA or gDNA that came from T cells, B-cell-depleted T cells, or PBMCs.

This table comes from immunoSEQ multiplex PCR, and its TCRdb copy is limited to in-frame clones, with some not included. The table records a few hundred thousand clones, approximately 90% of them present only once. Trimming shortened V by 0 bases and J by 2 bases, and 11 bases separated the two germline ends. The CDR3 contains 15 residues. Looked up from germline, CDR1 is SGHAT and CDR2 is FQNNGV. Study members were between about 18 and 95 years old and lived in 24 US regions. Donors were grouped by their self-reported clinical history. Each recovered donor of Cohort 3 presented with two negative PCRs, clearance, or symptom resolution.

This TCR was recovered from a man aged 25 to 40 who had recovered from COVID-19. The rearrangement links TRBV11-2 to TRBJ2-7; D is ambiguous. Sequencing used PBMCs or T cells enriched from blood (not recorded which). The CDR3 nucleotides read TGTGCCAGCAGCTTAGACTCAGGCAATCCCTACGAGCAGTACTTC. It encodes CASSLDSGNPYEQYF.